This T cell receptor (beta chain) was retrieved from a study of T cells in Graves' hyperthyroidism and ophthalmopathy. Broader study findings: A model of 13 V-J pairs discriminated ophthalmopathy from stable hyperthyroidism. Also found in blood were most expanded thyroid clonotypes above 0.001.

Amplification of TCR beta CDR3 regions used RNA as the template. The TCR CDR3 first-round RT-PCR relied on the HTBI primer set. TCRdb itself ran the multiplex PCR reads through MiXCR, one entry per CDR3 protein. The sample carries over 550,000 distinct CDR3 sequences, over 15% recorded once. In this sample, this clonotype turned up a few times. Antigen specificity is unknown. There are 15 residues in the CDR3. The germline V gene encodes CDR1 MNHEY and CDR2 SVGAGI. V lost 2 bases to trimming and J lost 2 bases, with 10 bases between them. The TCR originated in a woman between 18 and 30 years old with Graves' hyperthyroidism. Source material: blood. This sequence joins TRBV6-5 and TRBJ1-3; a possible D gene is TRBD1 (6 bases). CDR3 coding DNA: TGTGCCAGCAGTTACGACAGGAACCCTGGAAACACCATATATTTT. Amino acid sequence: CASSYDRNPGNTIYF.